The 5 T cell receptor beta chains given below trace back to one sample, sequenced in a study of CD8+ T cells in alopecia areata. Treatment reported: oral pan-JAK inhibitor, 5-10 mg twice daily. Following RNA extraction, reverse transcription yielded cDNA that acted as the sequencing template. Some clones are missing from TCRdb's copy, which holds only in-frame ones; the method was immunoSEQ multiplex PCR. Of around 270,000 clones listed, about 62% are singletons. The sample was CD4+ T cells sorted from blood, taken at week 24, from a patient treated with tofacitinib. The source of these receptors is a human donor with alopecia areata.

This sequence joins TRBV23-1 and TRBJ1-2; possible D gene TRBD1, 6 bases. TRBV23-1 is an open reading frame whose function is uncertain. The CDR3 is made up of 14 amino acids. Deletions cut 10 bases from V and 5 bases from J, with 20 bases between. The CDR3 reads CATGQPRRKYGYTF. The CDR3 region has the DNA TGCGCCACCGGACAGCCGCGAAGAAAGTATGGCTACACCTTC.

The chain recombines TRBV30 with TRBJ1-5; D uncertain. Germline loops: CDR1 GTSNPN, CDR2 SVGIG (reference sequence). This CDR3 contains 14 residues. V was trimmed by 0 bases and J by 1 base, leaving 7 bases between them. The CDR3 nucleotides read TGTGCCTGGAGTGTAGGACTGAGCAATCAGCCCCAGCATTTT. Amino acid sequence: CAWSVGLSNQPQHF.

V is TRBV6-5 and J is TRBJ1-3, with a possible D match to TRBD1 (5 bases). Germline V gene lookup returns CDR1 MNHEY and CDR2 SVGAGI. Trimming pared 0 bases from V and 1 base from J, leaving 7 bases between. CDR3 length equals 15 residues. CDR3 sequence (DNA): TGTGCCAGCAGTTACTCGGGGGGTTCTGGAAACACCATATATTTT. This codes for CASSYSGGSGNTIYF.

The chain joins TRBV27 to TRBJ1-5; D uncertain. The germline gives CDR1 MNHEY, CDR2 SMNVEV (reference sequence). The V end was cut by 6 bases, the J end by 4 bases, with 10 bases between. This CDR3 has 13 amino acids. The CDR3 DNA reads TGTGCCAGCAGCGCGACGCAGAATCAGCCCCAGCATTTT. Protein product: CASSATQNQPQHF.

The genes are TRBV29-1 and TRBJ2-1, with no clear D. Trimming left V 6 bases short and J 5 bases short, with 17 bases between. The CDR3 runs 14 residues. Per the germline V gene, CDR1 is SQVTM and CDR2 is ANQGSEA. In DNA form, the CDR3 reads TGCAGCGTGCTCCGTTCGTTGGGGAACAATGAGCAGTTCTTC. Translated: CSVLRSLGNNEQFF.